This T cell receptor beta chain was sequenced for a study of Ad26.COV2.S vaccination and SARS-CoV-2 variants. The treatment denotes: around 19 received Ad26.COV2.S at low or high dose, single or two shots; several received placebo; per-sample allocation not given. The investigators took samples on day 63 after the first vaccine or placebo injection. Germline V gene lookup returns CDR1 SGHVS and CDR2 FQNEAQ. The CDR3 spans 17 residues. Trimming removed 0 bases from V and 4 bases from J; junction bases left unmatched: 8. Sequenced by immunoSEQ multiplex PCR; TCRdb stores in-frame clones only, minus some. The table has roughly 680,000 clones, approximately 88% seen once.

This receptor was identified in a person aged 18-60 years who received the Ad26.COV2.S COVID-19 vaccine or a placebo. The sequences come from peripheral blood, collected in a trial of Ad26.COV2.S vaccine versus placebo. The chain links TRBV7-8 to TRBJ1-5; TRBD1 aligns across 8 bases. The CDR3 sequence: CASSLAQGAGGNQPQHF. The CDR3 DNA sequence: TGTGCCAGCAGCTTAGCGCAGGGGGCAGGGGGGAATCAGCCCCAGCATTTT.